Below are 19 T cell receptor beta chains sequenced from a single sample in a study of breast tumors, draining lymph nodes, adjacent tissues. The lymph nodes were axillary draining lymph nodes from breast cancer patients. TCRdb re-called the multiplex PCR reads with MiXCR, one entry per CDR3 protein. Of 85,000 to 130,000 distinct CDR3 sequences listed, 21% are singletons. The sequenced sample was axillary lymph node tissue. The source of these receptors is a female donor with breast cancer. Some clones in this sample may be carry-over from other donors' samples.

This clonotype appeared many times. The CDR3 nucleotides read TGTGCCAGCAGCTTAGGCAGTCACCATGAGCAGTTCTTC. Translated, it gives CASSLGSHHEQFF. This chain uses TRBV7-2 with TRBJ2-1; D is uncertain. Trimming took off 1 base at V and 8 bases at J, with 9 bases between the two ends. Germline assignment: CDR1 SGHTA and CDR2 FQGNSA. The CDR3 totals 13 residues. Supplemented by reference TRBV7-2 and TRBJ2-1, the full variable domain reads GAGVSQSPSNKVTEKGKDVELRCDPISGHTALYWYRQSLGQGLEFLIYFQGNSAPDKSGLPSDRFSAERTGGSVSTLTIQRTQQEDSAVYLCASSLGSHHEQFFGPGTRLTVL.

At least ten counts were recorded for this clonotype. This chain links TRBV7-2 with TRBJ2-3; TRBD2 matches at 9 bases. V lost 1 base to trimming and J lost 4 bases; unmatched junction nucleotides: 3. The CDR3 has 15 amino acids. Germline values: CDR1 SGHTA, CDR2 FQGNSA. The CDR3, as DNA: TGTGCCAGCAGCTTAGAGTCTAGCGGGGCAGATACGCAGTATTTT. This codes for CASSLESSGADTQYF.

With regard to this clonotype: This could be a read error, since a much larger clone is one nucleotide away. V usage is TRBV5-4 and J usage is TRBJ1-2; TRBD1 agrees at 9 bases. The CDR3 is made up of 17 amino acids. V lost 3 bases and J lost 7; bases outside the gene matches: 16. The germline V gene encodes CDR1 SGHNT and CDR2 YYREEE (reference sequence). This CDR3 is CASSCGGTGTYLGGYTF. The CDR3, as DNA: TGTGCCAGCAGCTGTGGAGGGACAGGGACCTATTTGGGTGGCTACACCTTC.

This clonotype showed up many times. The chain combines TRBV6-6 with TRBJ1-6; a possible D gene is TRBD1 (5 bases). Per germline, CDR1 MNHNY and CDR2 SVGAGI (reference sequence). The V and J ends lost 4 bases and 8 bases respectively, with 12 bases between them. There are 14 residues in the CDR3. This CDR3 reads CASSWGVRDSPLHF. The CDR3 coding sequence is TGTGCCAGCAGTTGGGGGGTTAGGGATTCACCCCTCCACTTT.

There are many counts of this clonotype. This CDR3 reads CSATWNNEQFF. DNA of the CDR3: TGCAGTGCTACCTGGAACAATGAGCAGTTCTTC. The chain uses TRBV20-1 and TRBJ2-1; D is unclear. V was pared by 4 bases and J by 5 bases, with 6 bases between. The CDR3 has 11 amino acids. Looked up from germline, CDR1 is DFQATT and CDR2 is SNEGSKA (reference sequence).

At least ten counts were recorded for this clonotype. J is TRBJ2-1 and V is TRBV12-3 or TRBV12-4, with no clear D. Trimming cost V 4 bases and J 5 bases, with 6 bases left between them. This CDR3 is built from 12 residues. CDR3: CASSYNDNEQFF. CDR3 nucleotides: TGTGCCAGCAGTTACAATGACAATGAGCAGTTCTTC.

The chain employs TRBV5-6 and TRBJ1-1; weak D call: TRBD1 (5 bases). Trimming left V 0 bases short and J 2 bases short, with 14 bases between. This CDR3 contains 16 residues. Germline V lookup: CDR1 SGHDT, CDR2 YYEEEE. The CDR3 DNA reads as TGTGCCAGCAGCTTGGCAGCTTCGGGGACCAACACTGAAGCTTTCTTT. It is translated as CASSLAASGTNTEAFF.

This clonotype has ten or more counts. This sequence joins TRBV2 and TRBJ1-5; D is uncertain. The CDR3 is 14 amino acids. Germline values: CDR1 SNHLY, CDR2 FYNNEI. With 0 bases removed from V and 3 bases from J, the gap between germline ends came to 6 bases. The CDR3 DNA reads TGTGCCAGCAGTGAAGCCCAGGACAATCAGCCCCAGCATTTT. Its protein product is CASSEAQDNQPQHF.

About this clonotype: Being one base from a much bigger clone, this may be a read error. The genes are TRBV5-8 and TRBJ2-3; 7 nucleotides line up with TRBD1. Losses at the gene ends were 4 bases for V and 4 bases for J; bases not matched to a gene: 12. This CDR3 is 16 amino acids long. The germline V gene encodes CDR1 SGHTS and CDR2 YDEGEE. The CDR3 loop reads CASSKRGRGSADTQYF. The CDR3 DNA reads TGTGCCAGCAGCAAAAGGGGCAGGGGGAGCGCAGATACGCAGTATTTT.

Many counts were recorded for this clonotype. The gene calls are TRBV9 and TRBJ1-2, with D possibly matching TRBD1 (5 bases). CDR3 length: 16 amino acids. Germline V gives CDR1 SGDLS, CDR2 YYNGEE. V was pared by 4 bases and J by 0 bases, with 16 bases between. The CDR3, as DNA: TGTGCCAGCAGCCCCCTCGGGGGGTCCGCTAACTATGGCTACACCTTC. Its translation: CASSPLGGSANYGYTF.

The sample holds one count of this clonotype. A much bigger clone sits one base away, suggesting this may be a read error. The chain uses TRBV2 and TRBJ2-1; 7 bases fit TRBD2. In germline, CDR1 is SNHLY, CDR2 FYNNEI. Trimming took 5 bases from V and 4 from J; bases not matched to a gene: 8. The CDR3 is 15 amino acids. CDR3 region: CASSTRRGFYNEQFF. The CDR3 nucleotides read TGTGCCAGCAGTACACGGCGGGGGTTTTACAATGAGCAGTTCTTC.

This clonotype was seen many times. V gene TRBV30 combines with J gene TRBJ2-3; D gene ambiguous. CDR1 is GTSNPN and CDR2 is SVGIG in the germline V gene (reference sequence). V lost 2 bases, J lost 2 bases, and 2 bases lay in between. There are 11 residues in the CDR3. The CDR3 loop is CAWSLTDTQYF. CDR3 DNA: TGTGCCTGGAGTCTCACAGATACGCAGTATTTT.

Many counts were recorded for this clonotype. CDR3 region: CASSVGTTRNTIYF. The DNA of the CDR3 is TGTGCCAGCAGTGTGGGGACAACCCGAAACACCATATATTTT. The chain is built from TRBV2 and TRBJ1-3, with D perhaps matching TRBD1 (6 bases). This CDR3 contains 14 residues. The V end was cut by 4 bases, the J end by 5 bases, with 12 bases between. Germline-derived CDR1 and CDR2 are SNHLY and FYNNEI.

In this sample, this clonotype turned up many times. This CDR3 reads CASGTSTNEKLFF. As DNA, the CDR3 is TGTGCCAGCGGAACTTCAACTAATGAAAAACTGTTTTTT. The chain uses TRBV7-2 and TRBJ1-4; D gene uncertain. Germline lookup yields CDR1 SGHTA and CDR2 FQGNSA. This CDR3 is built from 13 residues. Trimming removed 8 bases from V and 0 bases from J, with 7 bases in between.

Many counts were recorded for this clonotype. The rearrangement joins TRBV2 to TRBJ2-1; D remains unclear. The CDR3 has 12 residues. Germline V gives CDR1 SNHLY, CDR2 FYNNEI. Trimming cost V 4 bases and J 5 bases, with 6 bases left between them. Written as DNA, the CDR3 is TGTGCCAGCAGTGTAGCCAACAATGAGCAGTTCTTC. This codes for CASSVANNEQFF.

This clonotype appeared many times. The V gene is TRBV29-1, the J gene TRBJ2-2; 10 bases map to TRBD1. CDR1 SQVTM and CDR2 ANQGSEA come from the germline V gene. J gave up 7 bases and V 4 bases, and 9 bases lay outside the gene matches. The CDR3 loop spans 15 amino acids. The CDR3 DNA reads TGCAGCGTTGTCCGGGACAGGGGAGTAGTCGGGGAGCTGTTTTTT. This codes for CSVVRDRGVVGELFF.

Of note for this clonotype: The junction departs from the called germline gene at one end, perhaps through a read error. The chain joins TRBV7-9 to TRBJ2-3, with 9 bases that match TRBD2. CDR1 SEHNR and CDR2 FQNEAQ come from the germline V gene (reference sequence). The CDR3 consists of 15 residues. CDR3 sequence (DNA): TGTGCCAGCAGCTTAGGACTAGCGGATACAGATACGCAGTACTTT. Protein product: CASSLGLADTDTQYF.

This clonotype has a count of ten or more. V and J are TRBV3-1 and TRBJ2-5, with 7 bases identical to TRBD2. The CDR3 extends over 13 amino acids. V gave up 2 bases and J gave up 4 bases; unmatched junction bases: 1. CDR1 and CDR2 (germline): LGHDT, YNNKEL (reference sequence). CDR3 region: CASSQRGRETQYF. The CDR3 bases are TGTGCCAGCAGCCAACGCGGGAGAGAGACCCAGTACTTC.

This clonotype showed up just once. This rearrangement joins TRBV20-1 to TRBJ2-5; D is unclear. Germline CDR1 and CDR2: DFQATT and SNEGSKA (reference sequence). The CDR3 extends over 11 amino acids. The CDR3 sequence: CSVEQEETQYF. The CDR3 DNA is TGCAGCGTAGAGCAAGAAGAGACCCAGTACTTC.